This T cell receptor beta chain emerged from a study of regulatory T cells in long-lasting Graves disease. With iRepertoire HTBI primers and Arm-PCR of CDR3 regions, TCR beta libraries were built. TCRdb re-called the multiplex PCR reads with MiXCR, one entry per CDR3 protein. In the table there are about 560,000 distinct CDR3 sequences, about 16% of which are singletons. This clonotype came up many times. Time point of the sample: newly diagnosed GD, antithyroid drugs for less than 3 months. Extracted RNA from PBMCs served as the source of the TCR library. V was clipped by 4 bases and J by 1 base, with 14 bases between them. Germline V CDR1 and CDR2: SGHDN, FVKESK. This CDR3 contains 15 residues. These records were also assigned to another study, of T cells in Graves' hyperthyroidism and ophthalmopathy. That source adds: Patients aged 18 to 65 had newly diagnosed hyperthyroidism lasting under 2 months.

Here the sequenced sample was peripheral blood mononuclear cells (PBMCs), taken at new diagnosis, from a patient treated with antithyroid drugs. V is TRBV14 and J is TRBJ2-7; D is possibly TRBD1 or TRBD2 (5 bases each). The receptor's source is a man between 18 and 35 years old with Graves disease. In nucleotides, the CDR3 is TGTGCCAGCAGCCGGGCCGGGACCCAATCCTACGAGCAGTACTTC. It specifies CASSRAGTQSYEQYF.